Here is one TCR beta chain with its context. This record comes from a study of control samples from healthy donors and cancer patients. V was cut by 6 bases and J by 4 bases, with 9 bases left in between. The CDR3 extends over 13 amino acids. Germline lookup yields CDR1 ENHRY and CDR2 SYGVKD. Assay: immunoSEQ multiplex PCR; the TCRdb copy retains only in-frame clones and omits some. The sample holds 170,000 or so clones, nearly 90% seen once. V and J are TRBV10-3 and TRBJ2-2; D is undetermined. The sequencing sample was made of blood. The sequence was obtained from a woman in her 50s in good health. The CDR3 DNA follows: TGTGCCATCAGCTTAGCAGTCACCGGGGAGCTGTTTTTT. It encodes CAISLAVTGELFF.